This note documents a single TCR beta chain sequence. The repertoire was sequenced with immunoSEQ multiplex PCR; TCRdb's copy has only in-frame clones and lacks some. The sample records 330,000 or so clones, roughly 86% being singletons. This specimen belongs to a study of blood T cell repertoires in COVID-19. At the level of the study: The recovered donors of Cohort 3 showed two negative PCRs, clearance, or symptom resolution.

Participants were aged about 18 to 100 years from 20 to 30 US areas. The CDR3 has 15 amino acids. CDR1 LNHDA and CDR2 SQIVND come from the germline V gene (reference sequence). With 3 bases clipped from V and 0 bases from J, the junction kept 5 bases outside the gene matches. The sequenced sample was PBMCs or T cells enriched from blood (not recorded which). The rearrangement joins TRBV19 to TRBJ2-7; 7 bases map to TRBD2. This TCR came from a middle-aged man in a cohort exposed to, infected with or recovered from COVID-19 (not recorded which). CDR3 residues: CASSMTAGSSYEQYF. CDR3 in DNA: TGTGCCAGTAGTATGACAGCGGGGAGCTCCTACGAGCAGTACTTC.